This T cell receptor beta chain is from a study of blood T cell repertoires in COVID-19. Study-level background: Sites across the United States, Italy and Spain contributed samples from acute and convalescent COVID-19. Sample material is recorded as cDNA or gDNA derived from T cells, B-cell-depleted T cells, or PBMCs.

The CDR3 length is 13 residues. Losses at the gene ends were 7 bases for V and 2 bases for J; bases not matched to a gene: 7. Looked up from germline, CDR1 is SQVTM and CDR2 is ANQGSEA. Per the authors' pipeline: The assay estimated nucleated cells by amplifying reference gene primers. TCRdb's copy holds only in-frame clones and misses some; the assay was immunoSEQ multiplex PCR. That table furnishes V, J and clone size, whereas the DNA furnished D and trimming. The sample yields 70,000 or so clones, approximately 90% seen once. This TCR was recovered from a woman over 75 with active COVID-19. The chain recombines TRBV29-1 with TRBJ1-1, with 7 bases lining up with TRBD1. The sample comprised peripheral blood. The CDR3: CSAPGTANTEAFF. The CDR3 DNA reads TGCAGCGCCCCCGGGACAGCCAACACTGAAGCTTTCTTT. Drawing the rest from reference TRBV29-1 and TRBJ1-1, the complete variable domain is SAVISQKPSRDICQRGTSLTIQCQVDSQVTMMFWYRQQPGQSLTLIATANQGSEATYESGFVIDKFPISRPNLTFSTLTVSNMSPEDSSIYLCSAPGTANTEAFFGQGTRLTVV.